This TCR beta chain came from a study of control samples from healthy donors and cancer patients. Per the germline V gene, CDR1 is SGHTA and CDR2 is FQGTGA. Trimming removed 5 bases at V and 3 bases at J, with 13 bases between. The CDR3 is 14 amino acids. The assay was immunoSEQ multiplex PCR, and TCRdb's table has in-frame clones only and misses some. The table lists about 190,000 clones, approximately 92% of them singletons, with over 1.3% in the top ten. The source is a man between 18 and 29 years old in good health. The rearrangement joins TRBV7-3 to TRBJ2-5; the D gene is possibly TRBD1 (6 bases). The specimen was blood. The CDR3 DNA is TGTGCCAGCAGCCCATCAGGGGCGAAAGAGACCCAGTACTTC. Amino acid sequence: CASSPSGAKETQYF. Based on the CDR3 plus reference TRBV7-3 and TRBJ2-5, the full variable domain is GAGVSQTPSNKVTEKGKYVELRCDPISGHTALYWYRQSLGQGPEFLIYFQGTGAADDSGLPNDRFFAVRPEGSVSTLKIQRTERGDSAVYLCASSPSGAKETQYFGPGTRLLVL.